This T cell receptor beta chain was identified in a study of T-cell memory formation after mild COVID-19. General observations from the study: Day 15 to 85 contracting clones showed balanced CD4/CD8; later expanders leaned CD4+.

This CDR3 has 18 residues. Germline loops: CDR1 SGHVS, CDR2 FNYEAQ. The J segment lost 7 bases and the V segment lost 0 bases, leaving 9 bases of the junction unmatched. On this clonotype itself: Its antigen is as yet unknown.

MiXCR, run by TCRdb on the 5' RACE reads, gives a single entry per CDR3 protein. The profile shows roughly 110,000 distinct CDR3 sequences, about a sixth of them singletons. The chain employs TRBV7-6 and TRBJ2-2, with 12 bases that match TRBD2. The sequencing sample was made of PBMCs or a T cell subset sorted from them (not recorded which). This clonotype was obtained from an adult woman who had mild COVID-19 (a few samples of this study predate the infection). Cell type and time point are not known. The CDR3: CASSLARSSGRAVGELFF. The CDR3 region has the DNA TGTGCCAGCAGCTTAGCGCGTTCTAGCGGGAGGGCCGTCGGGGAGCTGTTTTTT. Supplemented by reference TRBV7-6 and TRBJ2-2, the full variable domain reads GAGVSQSPRYKVTKRGQDVALRCDPISGHVSLYWYRQALGQGPEFLTYFNYEAQQDKSGLPNDRFSAERPEGSISTLTIQRTEQRDSAMYRCASSLARSSGRAVGELFFGEGSRLTVL.